The clone carrying this TCR beta chain has more than one count but fewer than ten. The antigen is undetermined. Trimming removed 2 bases at V and 4 bases at J, with 9 bases between. This CDR3 is built from 14 residues. The sample is drawn from a study of response to subunit inactivated influenza vaccine. Study-wide results and caveats: Authors suggested few new T cells are recruited by each seasonal influenza vaccination.

TCRdb re-analysed the RT-PCR reads in MiXCR, keeping a single row per CDR3 protein. The table has over 650,000 distinct CDR3 sequences, approximately 18% seen once. The chain joins TRBV12-3 or TRBV12-4 to TRBJ1-5, with D possibly being TRBD1 (5 bases). This clonotype originated in a man in his fifties or sixties who received an inactivated influenza vaccine. The sample was PBMCs from blood, taken about 5 days after vaccination. The CDR3 spells CASSLIGANQPQHF. The CDR3 DNA follows: TGTGCCAGCAGTTTAATAGGGGCAAATCAGCCCCAGCATTTT.